Following are 21 T cell receptor beta chains from one sample sequenced in a study of OX40 agonist ivuxolimab in advanced cancers. Only in-frame clones appear in the TCRdb table, and some are missing; sequencing was by immunoSEQ multiplex PCR. The repertoire holds under 50,000 clones, with approximately 85% as singletons. The starting material was CD4+ or CD8+ T cells sorted from blood, obtained in a trial of the OX40 agonist ivuxolimab. These TCRs come from an adult with an advanced solid tumor such as melanoma, head and neck, liver or kidney cancer.

J is TRBJ1-2 and V is TRBV18, with TRBD1 matching over 8 bases. CDR1 KGHSH and CDR2 LQKENI come from the germline V gene. This CDR3 spans 15 amino acids. V trimming: 2 bases; J trimming: 8 bases; junction bases outside the gene matches: 10. CDR3 in amino acids: CASSPSRDRMEGYTF. The DNA of the CDR3 is TGTGCCAGCTCACCATCCCGGGACAGGATGGAGGGCTACACCTTC.

This chain connects TRBV7-7 to TRBJ1-3; TRBD1 is a possible D gene (5 bases). V dropped 6 bases and J dropped 4 bases, with 19 bases sitting between them. The CDR3 totals 16 residues. Germline lookup yields CDR1 SSHAT and CDR2 FNYEAQ (reference sequence). The CDR3 sequence: CASRRPGPPSGNTIYF. CDR3 coding DNA: TGTGCCAGCAGGCGTCCGGGACCGCCGAGCGGAAACACCATATATTTT.

This clone is a singleton in its sample. The CDR3 DNA reads TGTGCCAGCAGCTCGGACGGTTTGAGGAACATTCAGTACTTC. Its translation is CASSSDGLRNIQYF. The chain couples TRBV7-2 to TRBJ2-4; D ambiguous. V lost 4 bases and J 7 bases, leaving 14 bases between the germline ends. CDR3 length equals 14 residues. The V gene's germline CDR1 is SGHTA and CDR2 FQGNSA. Supplemented by reference TRBV7-2 and TRBJ2-4, the full variable domain reads GAGVSQSPSNKVTEKGKDVELRCDPISGHTALYWYRQSLGQGLEFLIYFQGNSAPDKSGLPSDRFSAERTGGSVSTLTIQRTQQEDSAVYLCASSSDGLRNIQYFGAGTRLSVL.

The chain uses TRBV4-1 and TRBJ1-6; a weak D match, TRBD1 (5 bases). V was clipped by 0 bases and J by 9 bases, with 18 bases between them. This CDR3 region has 17 residues. The germline V gene encodes CDR1 MGHRA and CDR2 YSYEKL. This chain's CDR3 is CASSQDLPGGVGSPLHF. The CDR3 region has the DNA TGCGCCAGCAGCCAAGATCTTCCAGGAGGGGTTGGTTCACCCCTCCACTTT.

This clone was seen only once. V and J are TRBV11-3 and TRBJ2-7; 13 bases are a match to TRBD2. The CDR3 is made up of 18 amino acids. Trimming removed 1 base from V and 0 bases from J; junction bases left unmatched: 6. CDR1 and CDR2 (germline): SGHNT, YENEEA. CDR3 sequence reads: CASSLGDGLAGVSYEQYF. The CDR3 DNA sequence: TGTGCCAGCAGCTTAGGGGACGGACTAGCGGGAGTCTCCTACGAGCAGTACTTC.

Concerning this clone itself: The junction departs from the called germline gene at one end, perhaps through a read error. CDR3 sequence (DNA): TGCGCCAGCAGCTTGCGAGGGGGCGGCGGGGAGCCCCAGCATTTT. This codes for CASSLRGGGGEPQHF. This chain connects TRBV5-4 to TRBJ1-5; 7 nucleotides agree with TRBD1. This CDR3 is built from 15 residues. Germline lookup yields CDR1 SGHNT and CDR2 YYREEE (reference sequence).

The J gene is TRBJ2-1, the V gene TRBV19, with 10 bases lining up with TRBD2. The CDR3 sequence is 16 residues long. The ends lost 4 bases at V and 4 bases at J; junction bases unmatched: 7. Per the germline V gene, CDR1 is LNHDA and CDR2 is SQIVND (reference sequence). The CDR3 sequence is CASSTLSSGGYNEQFF. In nucleotides, the CDR3 is TGTGCCAGTAGTACCCTGTCTAGCGGGGGATACAATGAGCAGTTCTTC.

This clone was seen only once. The rearrangement uses TRBV4-2 and TRBJ2-7, with D possibly TRBD1 on 6 matching bases. V was pared by 1 base and J by 6 bases, with 19 bases between. The CDR3 totals 16 residues. The germline V gene encodes CDR1 LGHNA and CDR2 YNFKEQ. Written as DNA, the CDR3 is TGTGCCAGCAGCCAAGGGGGGACACAGGGAAAGGGCGAGCAGTACTTC. This encodes CASSQGGTQGKGEQYF.

The chain uses TRBV23-1 and TRBJ1-2; D is unclear. TRBV23-1 is known as an ORF, though its function is uncertain. CDR3 length: 11 amino acids. With 4 bases removed from V and 6 bases from J, the gap between germline ends came to 6 bases. Written as DNA, the CDR3 is TGCGCCAGCAGTCCCATGCATGGCTACACCTTC. Protein sequence: CASSPMHGYTF.

A single count supports this clone. The V and J genes are TRBV10-1 and TRBJ2-1; the D is unclear. V lost 0 bases, J lost 9 bases, and 9 bases lay in between. Per germline, CDR1 WNHNN and CDR2 SYGVQD (reference sequence). The CDR3 covers 13 residues. The CDR3 nucleotides read TGCGCCAGCAGTGAGTCGAGCACGGGTGAGCAGTTCTTC. This codes for CASSESSTGEQFF.

J is TRBJ2-5 and V is TRBV5-1; a weak D match, TRBD1 (6 bases). Germline loops: CDR1 SGHRS, CDR2 YFSETQ. V was clipped by 2 bases and J by 1 base, with 9 bases between them. This CDR3 is 14 amino acids long. The CDR3 nucleotides read TGCGCCAGCAGCTTAGACAGGTTCCAAGAGACCCAGTACTTC. It encodes CASSLDRFQETQYF.

The chain joins TRBV6-1 to TRBJ1-2, with 8 bases matching TRBD1. The V and J ends lost 5 bases and 3 bases, in that order; junction bases with no gene match: 8. The CDR3 totals 15 residues. Germline V CDR1 and CDR2: MNHNS, SASEGT. Written as DNA, the CDR3 is TGTGCCAGCAGTTTAACCCCAGGGGGCGACTATGGCTACACCTTC. Translating gives CASSLTPGGDYGYTF.

This clone came up a few times. The V gene is TRBV30, the J gene TRBJ1-1; D is undetermined. The V end was cut by 2 bases, the J end by 6 bases, with 10 bases between. The CDR3 extends over 12 amino acids. CDR1 and CDR2 (germline): GTSNPN, SVGIG (reference sequence). CDR3: CAWSRAQSEAFF. CDR3 nucleotides: TGTGCCTGGAGTCGTGCCCAGTCTGAAGCTTTCTTT.

This clone was picked up a small number of times. The rearrangement joins TRBV6-5 to TRBJ2-5; 7 bases fit TRBD2. After removal of 0 bases from V and 11 bases from J, the junction contained 9 bases not matched to a gene. CDR1 is MNHEY, CDR2 SVGAGI, per germline. This CDR3 is 14 amino acids long. As DNA, the CDR3 is TGTGCCAGCAGTTACTCGGCACATCGGGGGGAGCAGTACTTC. Amino acids: CASSYSAHRGEQYF.

This chain joins TRBV11-3 and TRBJ2-7; possible D gene TRBD2, 5 bases. The CDR3 sequence is 14 residues long. Germline V gene lookup returns CDR1 SGHNT and CDR2 YENEEA. V was pared by 0 bases and J by 2 bases, with 8 bases between. CDR3: CASSLEADTYEQYF. CDR3 sequence (DNA): TGTGCCAGCAGCTTAGAAGCGGATACCTACGAGCAGTACTTC.

The genes are TRBV4-2 and TRBJ1-1; D remains ambiguous. Trimming removed 3 bases at V and 6 bases at J, with 14 bases between. From germline, CDR1 is LGHNA and CDR2 YNFKEQ. This CDR3 region has 14 residues. For the CDR3, the DNA is TGTGCCAGCAGCCACAGTGACGGCAAAGCTGAAGCTTTCTTT. Translated, it gives CASSHSDGKAEAFF.

The rearrangement links TRBV6-1 to TRBJ1-1; D is perhaps TRBD1 (6 bases). V shed 8 bases and J shed 1 base, with 14 bases lying between them. This CDR3 has 14 amino acids. In germline, CDR1 is MNHNS, CDR2 SASEGT. The CDR3 DNA sequence: TGTGCCAGCGGACGGGGGGCTGCGAACACTGAAGCTTTCTTT. It specifies CASGRGAANTEAFF.

The chain recombines TRBV5-4 with TRBJ1-2; 8 nucleotides agree with TRBD1. J was trimmed by 5 bases and V by 4 bases; bases with no gene match: 13. Germline V CDR1 and CDR2: SGHNT, YYREEE (reference sequence). The CDR3 sequence is 16 residues long. Here the CDR3 DNA reads TGTGCCAGCAGCCAATCTTCTGGGACAGGACTTTATGGCTACACCTTC. Translated, it gives CASSQSSGTGLYGYTF.

This clone was recorded once. This chain joins TRBV6-1 and TRBJ1-1; D is uncertain. The ends were cut back, 10 bases at V and 1 base at J, with 7 bases in the middle. Germline loops: CDR1 MNHNS, CDR2 SASEGT. The CDR3 is 11 residues long. CDR3 bases: TGTGCCACCGACTGGAACACTGAAGCTTTCTTT. It yields the protein CATDWNTEAFF.

The V gene is TRBV7-6, the J gene TRBJ2-1, with 10 nucleotides matching TRBD1. CDR1 and CDR2 from the germline V gene are SGHVS and FNYEAQ. After removal of 5 bases from V and 8 bases from J, the junction contained 6 bases not matched to a gene. CDR3 length: 14 residues. CDR3 in amino acids: CASSLTGGGDEQFF. For the CDR3, the DNA is TGTGCCAGCAGCCTGACAGGGGGCGGGGATGAGCAGTTCTTC.

The rearrangement uses TRBV5-1 and TRBJ1-1, with D unclear. This CDR3 is built from 15 residues. CDR1 is SGHRS, CDR2 YFSETQ, per germline. Trimming pared 5 bases from V and 6 bases from J, leaving 20 bases between. The CDR3 DNA is TGCGCCAGCAGTTATACAGAACCTGGGGTTTCTGAAGCTTTCTTT. Encoded protein: CASSYTEPGVSEAFF.